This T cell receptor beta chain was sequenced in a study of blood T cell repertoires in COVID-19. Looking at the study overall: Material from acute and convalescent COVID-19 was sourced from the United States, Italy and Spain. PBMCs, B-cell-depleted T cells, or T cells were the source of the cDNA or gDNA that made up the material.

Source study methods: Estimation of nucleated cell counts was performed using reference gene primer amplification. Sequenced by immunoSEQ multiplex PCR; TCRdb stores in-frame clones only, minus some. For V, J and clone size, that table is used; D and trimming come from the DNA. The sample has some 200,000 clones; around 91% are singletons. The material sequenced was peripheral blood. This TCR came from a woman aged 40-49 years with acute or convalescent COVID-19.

CDR3 residues: CASSLVVLAGGPGTDTQYF. For the CDR3, the DNA is TGTGCCAGCAGCTTAGTGGTCCTAGCGGGGGGGCCCGGCACAGATACGCAGTATTTT. The chain combines TRBV7-2 with TRBJ2-3, with 12 bases identical to TRBD2. V dropped 1 base and J dropped 1; count of bases not matched to a gene: 9. Germline loops: CDR1 SGHTA, CDR2 FQGNSA. CDR3 length equals 19 residues.